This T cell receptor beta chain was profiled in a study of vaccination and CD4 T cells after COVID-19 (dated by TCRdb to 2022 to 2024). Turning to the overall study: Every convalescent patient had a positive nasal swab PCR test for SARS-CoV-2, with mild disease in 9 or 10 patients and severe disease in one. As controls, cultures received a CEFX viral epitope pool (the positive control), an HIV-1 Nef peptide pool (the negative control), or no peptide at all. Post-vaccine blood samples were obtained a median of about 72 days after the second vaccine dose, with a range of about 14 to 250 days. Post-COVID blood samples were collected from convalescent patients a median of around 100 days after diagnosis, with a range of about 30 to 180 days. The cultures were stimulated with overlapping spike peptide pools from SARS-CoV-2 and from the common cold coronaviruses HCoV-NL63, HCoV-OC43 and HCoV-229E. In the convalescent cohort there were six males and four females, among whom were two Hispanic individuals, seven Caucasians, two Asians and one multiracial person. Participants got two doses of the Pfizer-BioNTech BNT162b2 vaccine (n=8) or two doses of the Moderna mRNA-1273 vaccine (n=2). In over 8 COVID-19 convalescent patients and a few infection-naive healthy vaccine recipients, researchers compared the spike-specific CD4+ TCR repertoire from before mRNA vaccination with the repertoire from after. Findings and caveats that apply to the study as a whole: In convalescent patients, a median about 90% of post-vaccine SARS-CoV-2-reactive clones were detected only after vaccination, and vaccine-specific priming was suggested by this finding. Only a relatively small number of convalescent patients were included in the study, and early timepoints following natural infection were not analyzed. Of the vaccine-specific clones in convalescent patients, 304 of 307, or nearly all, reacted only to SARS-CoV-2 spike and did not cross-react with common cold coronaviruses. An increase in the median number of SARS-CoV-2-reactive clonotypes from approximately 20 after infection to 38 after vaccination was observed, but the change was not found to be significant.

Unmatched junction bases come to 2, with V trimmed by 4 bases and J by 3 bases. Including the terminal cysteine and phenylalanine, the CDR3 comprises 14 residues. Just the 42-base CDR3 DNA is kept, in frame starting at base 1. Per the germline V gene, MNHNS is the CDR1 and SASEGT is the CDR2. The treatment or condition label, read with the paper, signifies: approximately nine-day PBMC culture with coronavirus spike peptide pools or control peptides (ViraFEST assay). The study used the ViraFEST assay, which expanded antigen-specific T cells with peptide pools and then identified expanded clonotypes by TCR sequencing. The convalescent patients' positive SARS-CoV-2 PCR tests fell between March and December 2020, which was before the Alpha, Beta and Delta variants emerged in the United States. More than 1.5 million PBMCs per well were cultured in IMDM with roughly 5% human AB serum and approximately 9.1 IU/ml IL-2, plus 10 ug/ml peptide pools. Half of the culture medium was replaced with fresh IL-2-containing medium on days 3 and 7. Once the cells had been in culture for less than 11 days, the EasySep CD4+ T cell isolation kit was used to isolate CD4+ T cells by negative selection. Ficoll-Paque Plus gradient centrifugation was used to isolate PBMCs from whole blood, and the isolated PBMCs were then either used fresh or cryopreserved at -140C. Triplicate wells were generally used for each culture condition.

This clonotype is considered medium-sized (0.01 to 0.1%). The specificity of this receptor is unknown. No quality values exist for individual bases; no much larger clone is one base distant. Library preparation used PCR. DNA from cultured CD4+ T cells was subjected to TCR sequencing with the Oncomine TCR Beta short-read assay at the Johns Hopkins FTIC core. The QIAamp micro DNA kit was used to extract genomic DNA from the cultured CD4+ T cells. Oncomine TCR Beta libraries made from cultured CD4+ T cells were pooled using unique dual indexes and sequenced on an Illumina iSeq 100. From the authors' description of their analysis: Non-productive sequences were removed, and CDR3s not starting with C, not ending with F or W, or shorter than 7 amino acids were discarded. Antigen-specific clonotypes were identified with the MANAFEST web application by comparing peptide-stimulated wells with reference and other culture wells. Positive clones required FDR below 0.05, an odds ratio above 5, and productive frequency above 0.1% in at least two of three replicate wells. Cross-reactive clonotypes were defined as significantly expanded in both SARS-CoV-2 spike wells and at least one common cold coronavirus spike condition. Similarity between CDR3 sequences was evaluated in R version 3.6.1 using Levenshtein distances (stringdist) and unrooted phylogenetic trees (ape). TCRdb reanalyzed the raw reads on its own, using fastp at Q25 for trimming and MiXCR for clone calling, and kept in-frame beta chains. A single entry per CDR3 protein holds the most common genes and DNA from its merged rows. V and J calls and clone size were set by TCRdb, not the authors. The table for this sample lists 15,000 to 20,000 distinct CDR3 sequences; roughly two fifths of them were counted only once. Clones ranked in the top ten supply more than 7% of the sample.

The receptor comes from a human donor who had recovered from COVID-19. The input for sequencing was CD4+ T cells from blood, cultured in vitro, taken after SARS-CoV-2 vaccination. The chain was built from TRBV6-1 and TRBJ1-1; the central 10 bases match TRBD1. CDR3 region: CASSGDRGYTEAFF. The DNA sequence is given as TGTGCCAGCAGTGGGGACAGGGGCTACACTGAAGCTTTCTTT.